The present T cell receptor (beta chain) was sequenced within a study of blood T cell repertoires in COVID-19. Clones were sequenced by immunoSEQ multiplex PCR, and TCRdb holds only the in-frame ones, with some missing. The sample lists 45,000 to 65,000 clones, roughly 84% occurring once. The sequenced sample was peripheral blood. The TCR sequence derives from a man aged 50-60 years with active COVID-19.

CDR3 loop: CAWKGGTGASGNTIYF. The CDR3, as DNA: TGTGCCTGGAAGGGTGGGACAGGGGCCTCTGGAAACACCATATATTTT. This chain uses TRBV30 with TRBJ1-3; 10 bases fit TRBD1. Germline V CDR1 and CDR2: GTSNPN, SVGIG (reference sequence). This CDR3 spans 16 amino acids. The trim removed 4 bases at V and 0 bases at J, leaving 6 bases unmatched. Full variable domain (rest looked up from reference TRBV30 and TRBJ1-3): SQTIHQWPATLVQPVGSPLSLECTVEGTSNPNLYWYRQAAGRGLQLLFYSVGIGQISSEVPQNLSASRPQDRQFILSSKKLLLSDSGFYLCAWKGGTGASGNTIYFGEGSWLTVV.